The clone carrying this T cell receptor (beta chain) occurred a few times. The data originate from a study of blood T cell repertoires in COVID-19. Whole-study context: From the United States, Italy and Spain came samples of acute and convalescent COVID-19.

TCRdb's table, derived via immunoSEQ multiplex PCR, lists solely in-frame clones and lacks some. The repertoire holds approximately 240,000 clones, with 84% as singletons. V was cut by 7 bases and J by 0 bases, with 19 bases left in between. The CDR3 sequence is 17 residues long. Germline CDR1 SGHAT, CDR2 FQNNGV. Sequencing was carried out using peripheral blood. This TCR was recovered from a woman aged 25 to 39 who had recovered from COVID-19. This sequence joins TRBV11-2 and TRBJ2-1; D is unclear. The CDR3 DNA sequence: TGTGCCAGCACCCCCTTTGTTAGACGGAGCTCCTACAATGAGCAGTTCTTC. Residues: CASTPFVRRSSYNEQFF.